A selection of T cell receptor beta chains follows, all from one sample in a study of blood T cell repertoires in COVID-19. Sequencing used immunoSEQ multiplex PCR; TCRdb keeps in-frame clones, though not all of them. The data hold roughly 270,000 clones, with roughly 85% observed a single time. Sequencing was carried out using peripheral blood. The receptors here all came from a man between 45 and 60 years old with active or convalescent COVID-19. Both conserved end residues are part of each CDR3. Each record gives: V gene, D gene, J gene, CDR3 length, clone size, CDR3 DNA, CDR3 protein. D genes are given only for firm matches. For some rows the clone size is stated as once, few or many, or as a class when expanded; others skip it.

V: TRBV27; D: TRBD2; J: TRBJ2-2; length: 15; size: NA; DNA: TGTGCCAGCAGTACTCGACTAGCGGGAGCCGGGGAGCTGTTTTTT; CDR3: CASSTRLAGAGELFF
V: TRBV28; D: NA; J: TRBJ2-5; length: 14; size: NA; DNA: TGTGCCAGCAGTTTGGGGGGGGCGTCAGAGACCCAGTACTTC; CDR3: CASSLGGASETQYF
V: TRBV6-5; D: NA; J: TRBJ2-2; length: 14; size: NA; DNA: TGTGCCAGCAGCTATATATTCGGGACCGGGGAGCTGTTTTTT; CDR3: CASSYIFGTGELFF
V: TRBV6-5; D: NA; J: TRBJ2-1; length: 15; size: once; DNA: TGTGCCAGCAGATCTCTAGCAAGCTCCTACAATGAGCAGTTCTTC; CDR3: CASRSLASSYNEQFF
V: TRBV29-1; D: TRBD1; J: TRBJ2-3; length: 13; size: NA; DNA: TGCAGCGCCTCGACAGGGGGCGTAGATACGCAGTATTTT; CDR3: CSASTGGVDTQYF
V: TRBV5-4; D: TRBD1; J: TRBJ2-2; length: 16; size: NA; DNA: TGTGCCAGCAGCTTCGGGGACAGGGCGGACACCGGGGAGCTGTTTTTT; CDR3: CASSFGDRADTGELFF
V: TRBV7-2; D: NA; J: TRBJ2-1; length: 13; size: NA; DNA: TGTGCCAGCACGACTAGAAATCGGGATGAGCAGTTCTTC; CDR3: CASTTRNRDEQFF
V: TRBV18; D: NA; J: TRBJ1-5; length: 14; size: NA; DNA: TGTGCCAGCTCTGGGGGGGCCCTTTATCAGCCCCAGCATTTT; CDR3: CASSGGALYQPQHF
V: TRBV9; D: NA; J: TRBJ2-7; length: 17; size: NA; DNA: TGTGCCAGCAGCCCCGAGGGGAGCGGGCGGATTCTTTACGAGCAGTACTTC; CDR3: CASSPEGSGRILYEQYF
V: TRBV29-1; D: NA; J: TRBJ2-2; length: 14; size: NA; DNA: TGCAGCGTCAAGACAGAAACGAACACCGGGGAGCTGTTTTTT; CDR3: CSVKTETNTGELFF
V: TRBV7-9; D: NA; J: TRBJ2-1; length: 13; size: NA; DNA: TGTGCCAGCAGCTTCGGAGTCAGCCCTGAGCAGTTCTTC; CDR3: CASSFGVSPEQFF
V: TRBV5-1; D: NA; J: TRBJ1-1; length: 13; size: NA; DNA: TGCGCCAGCAGCTTGGACTCTACCACTGAAGCTTTCTTT; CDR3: CASSLDSTTEAFF
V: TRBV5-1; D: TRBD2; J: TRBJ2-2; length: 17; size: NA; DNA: TGCGCCAGCAGCTTGGGCGGGAGGGCCCGCAACACCGGGGAGCTGTTTTTT; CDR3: CASSLGGRARNTGELFF
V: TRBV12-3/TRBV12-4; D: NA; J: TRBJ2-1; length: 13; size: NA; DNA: TGTGCCAGCACAAGGGGGGGTCTCGATGAGCAGTTCTTC; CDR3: CASTRGGLDEQFF
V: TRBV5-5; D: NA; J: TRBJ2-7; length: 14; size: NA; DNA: TGTGCCAGCAGCTTGAGGCAGGGTCGATACGAGCAGTACTTC; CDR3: CASSLRQGRYEQYF
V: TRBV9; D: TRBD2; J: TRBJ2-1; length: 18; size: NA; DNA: TGTGCCAGCAGCGGTGAGGGAACTAGCGGGAGATCCTACAATGAGCAGTTCTTC; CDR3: CASSGEGTSGRSYNEQFF
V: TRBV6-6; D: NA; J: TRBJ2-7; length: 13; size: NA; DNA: TGTGCCAGCACCAGGGCAGGGGTTTCCGAGCAGTACTTC; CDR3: CASTRAGVSEQYF
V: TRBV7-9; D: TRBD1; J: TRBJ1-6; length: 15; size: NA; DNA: TGTGCCAGCAGCTATACTGACAGGGGGCCGTCACCCCTCCACTTT; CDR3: CASSYTDRGPSPLHF
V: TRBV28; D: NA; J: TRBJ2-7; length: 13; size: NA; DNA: TGTGCCAGCTCGGGACTGTACCTAAGGGAGCAGTACTTC; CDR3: CASSGLYLREQYF
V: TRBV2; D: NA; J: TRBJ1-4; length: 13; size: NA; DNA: TGTGCCAGCAGCGGGAGATCGGGTGAAAAACTGTTTTTT; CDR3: CASSGRSGEKLFF
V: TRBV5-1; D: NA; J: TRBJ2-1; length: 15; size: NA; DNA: TGCGCCAGCAGCTTGTTAGGAGAAGCTTACAATGAGCAGTTCTTC; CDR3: CASSLLGEAYNEQFF
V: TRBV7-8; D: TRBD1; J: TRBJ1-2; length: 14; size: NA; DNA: TGTGCCAGCAGCTTACGACAGGGGGTCGGTGGCTACACCTTC; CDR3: CASSLRQGVGGYTF
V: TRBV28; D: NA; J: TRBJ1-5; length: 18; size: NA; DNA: TGTGCCAGCAACCTAGGCCCGGGGAACACCAATCTCAATCAGCCCCAGCATTTT; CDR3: CASNLGPGNTNLNQPQHF
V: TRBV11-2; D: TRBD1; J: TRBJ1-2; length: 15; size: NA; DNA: TGTGCCAGCAGCTTAACCGGGACAGCGGGCTATGGCTACACCTTC; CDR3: CASSLTGTAGYGYTF
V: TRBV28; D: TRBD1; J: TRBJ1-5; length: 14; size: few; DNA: TGTGCCAGCAGTTTAAGGACAGGACTCCAGCCCCAGCATTTT; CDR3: CASSLRTGLQPQHF
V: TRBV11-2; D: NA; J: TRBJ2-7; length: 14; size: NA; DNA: TGTGCCAGCAGCTTCCGGGGAGGTGGCTACGAGCAGTACTTC; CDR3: CASSFRGGGYEQYF
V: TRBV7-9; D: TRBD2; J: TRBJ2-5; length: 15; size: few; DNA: TGTGCCAGCAGCTTAGCGACTAGCGGGAGAGAGACCCAGTACTTC; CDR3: CASSLATSGRETQYF
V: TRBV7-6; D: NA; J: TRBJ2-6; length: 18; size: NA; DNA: TGTGCCAGCAGCCCCCGACAGGGAGGCAGGGTTGGGGCCAACGTCCTGACTTTC; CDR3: CASSPRQGGRVGANVLTF
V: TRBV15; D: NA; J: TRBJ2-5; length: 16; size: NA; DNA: TGTGCCACCAGCAGAAAGTCGACAGTGGAACAAGAGACCCAGTACTTC; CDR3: CATSRKSTVEQETQYF